A selection of T cell receptor beta chains follows, all from one sample in a study of identifying expanded T cells in peripheral blood. TCRdb's copy holds only in-frame clones and misses some; the assay was immunoSEQ multiplex PCR. The table includes around 100,000 clones, around nine tenths detected once. The sequencing sample was made of blood. The receptors come from a person aged 18 to 70 in good health. Both conserved end residues are part of each CDR3. The D gene is left open where the match is weak. Size tells how often a clone was seen (once, few, many) or the class of an expanded clone, and some rows leave it out.

clone size,V gene,J gene,D gene,CDR3 DNA,CDR3 protein
-,TRBV5-6,TRBJ2-3,TRBD2,TGTGCCAGCAGCTTTGGACTAGCGGGGGACACAGATACGCAGTATTTT,CASSFGLAGDTDTQYF
-,TRBV6-6,TRBJ2-7,-,TGTGCCAGCAGAGTTAGCGGTCAAAGCTCCTACGAGCAGTACTTC,CASRVSGQSSYEQYF
-,TRBV19,TRBJ1-5,TRBD1,TGTGCCAGTAGTACGAGGGACAGGGTTTTTCATCAGCCCCAGCATTTT,CASSTRDRVFHQPQHF
-,TRBV5-1,TRBJ2-6,-,TGCGCCAGCAGCTTGGAACACTCTGGGGCCAACGTCCTGACTTTC,CASSLEHSGANVLTF
-,TRBV6-5,TRBJ2-5,-,TGTGCCAGCAGCCCCTATGGGGGGAGCGGAGAGACCCAGTACTTC,CASSPYGGSGETQYF
-,TRBV19,TRBJ2-1,TRBD1,TGTGCCAGTAACTACAGGGGGAGCAATGAGCAGTTCTTC,CASNYRGSNEQFF
-,TRBV29-1,TRBJ1-2,-,TGCAGCCCCGGGACACTGGATAACTATGGCTACACCTTC,CSPGTLDNYGYTF
-,TRBV4-2,TRBJ1-5,-,TGTGCCAGCAGCCAAGGGGATTATCAGCCCCAGCATTTT,CASSQGDYQPQHF
-,TRBV7-2,TRBJ2-3,TRBD2,TGTGCCAGCAGCTCGACGCGGGGGACTAGCACAGATACGCAGTATTTT,CASSSTRGTSTDTQYF
-,TRBV4-2,TRBJ2-3,TRBD2,TGTGCCAGCAGCCGACCCGCGACTCTAGCGGTCGGCCTCACAGATACGCAGTATTTT,CASSRPATLAVGLTDTQYF
once,TRBV30,TRBJ1-5,-,TGTGCCTGGAGTTTGAAGGGGTATCAGCCCCAGCATTTT,CAWSLKGYQPQHF
-,TRBV4-2,TRBJ1-1,-,TGTGCCAGCAGCCAAGGGAACACTGAAGCTTTCTTT,CASSQGNTEAFF
-,TRBV4-1,TRBJ2-3,TRBD2,TGCGCCAGCAGCCACCTGGGACTAGCGGACACAGATACGCAGTATTTT,CASSHLGLADTDTQYF
-,TRBV5-4,TRBJ1-1,TRBD1,TGTGCCAGCAGCTGGGACAGCCTCACTGAAGCTTTCTTT,CASSWDSLTEAFF
-,TRBV18,TRBJ1-1,-,TGTGCCAGCTCACCACCCACTCCTATGAGGATAGCTGAAGCTTTCTTT,CASSPPTPMRIAEAFF
-,TRBV6-6,TRBJ1-1,-,TGTGCCAGCAGTTATCGTCTTTTGAACACTGAAGCTTTCTTT,CASSYRLLNTEAFF
once,TRBV12-5,TRBJ1-1,-,TGTGCTAGTGGCTACAGGGAGGACACTGAAGCTTTCTTT,CASGYREDTEAFF
-,TRBV5-6,TRBJ2-1,-,TGTGCCAGCAGCTTAAGCTCCTACAATGAGCAGTTCTTC,CASSLSSYNEQFF
-,TRBV5-1,TRBJ1-1,-,TGCGCCAGCAGCTTGGCTTCGAACAGACAGGCGAACACTGAAGCTTTCTTT,CASSLASNRQANTEAFF
-,TRBV19,TRBJ1-2,-,TGTGCCAGTAGAGACAGGAACCTACACCCTAACTATGGCTACACCTTC,CASRDRNLHPNYGYTF
-,TRBV9,TRBJ1-2,-,TGTGCCAGCAGCCCGGGGGAGGGGCGGCGGCGCGGCTACACCTTC,CASSPGEGRRRGYTF
-,TRBV19,TRBJ2-3,TRBD2,TGTGCCAGTAGGGAAATGACTAGCTACGGCGGGAGGACAGATACGCAGTATTTT,CASREMTSYGGRTDTQYF
-,TRBV18,TRBJ2-3,-,TGTGCCAGCTCACCCATTTGGGGCACTAGCACAGATACGCAGTATTTT,CASSPIWGTSTDTQYF
-,TRBV30,TRBJ2-1,-,TGTGCCTGGGACAGGTTAGGCGACAATGAGCAGTTCTTC,CAWDRLGDNEQFF
-,TRBV6-6,TRBJ2-5,TRBD2,TGTGCCAGCAGTTCCCGGTTGGAGGGAGGGGACGGGACCCAGTACTTC,CASSSRLEGGDGTQYF
-,TRBV5-1,TRBJ2-5,-,TGCGCCAGCAGCACAGGGGACTACCAAGAGACCCAGTACTTC,CASSTGDYQETQYF
-,TRBV6-5,TRBJ1-2,-,TGTGCCAGCAGTTACGCCCAGGGAACTAACTATGGCTACACCTTC,CASSYAQGTNYGYTF
once,TRBV28,TRBJ2-1,TRBD1,TGTGCCAGCACCCCGGACAGGCTTGAGCAGTTCTTC,CASTPDRLEQFF
-,TRBV30,TRBJ2-1,TRBD2,TGTGCCTGGACGGGGGGCAATGAGCAGTTCTTC,CAWTGGNEQFF
once,TRBV11-3,TRBJ1-1,TRBD1,TGTGCCAGCAGCCCAGGGGGACAGGGACTCCAGAACACTGAAGCTTTCTTT,CASSPGGQGLQNTEAFF
-,TRBV7-3,TRBJ2-1,-,TGTGCCAGCAGCCCCGCTGACTCCTACAATGAGCAGTTCTTC,CASSPADSYNEQFF
-,TRBV10-3,TRBJ1-4,-,TGTGCCGCCCGGGACCCAACTAATGAAAAACTGTTTTTT,CAARDPTNEKLFF
-,TRBV5-1,TRBJ1-1,-,TGCGCCAGCAGCTTGGCGTCGGGGGATGAAGCTTTCTTT,CASSLASGDEAFF
-,TRBV23-1,TRBJ1-1,TRBD1,TGCGCCAGCATACGACAGGGGGTGAAAGCTTTCTTT,CASIRQGVKAFF
-,TRBV2,TRBJ1-5,-,TGTGCCAGCAGTGATTTCGGCGTAAATCAGCCCCAGCATTTT,CASSDFGVNQPQHF
once,TRBV7-9,TRBJ1-1,-,TGTGCCAGCAGCTTTTCGGGGGACACTGAAGCTTTCTTT,CASSFSGDTEAFF
-,TRBV30,TRBJ1-2,TRBD1,TGTGCCCTGGGAAGGGGGCTAGCCTATGGCTACACCTTC,CALGRGLAYGYTF
-,TRBV29-1,TRBJ1-2,-,TGCAGCGTTGAAGGCCATGGGGTGAACTATGGCTACACCTTC,CSVEGHGVNYGYTF
-,TRBV27,TRBJ1-5,TRBD1,TGTGCCAGCAGTTTGCAGGGGGTGGGCAATCAGCCCCAGCATTTT,CASSLQGVGNQPQHF
-,TRBV28,TRBJ1-2,TRBD1,TGTGCCAGCAGTTCATATGGGGACAGGGGAGTTGGGGACTATGGCTACACCTTC,CASSSYGDRGVGDYGYTF
-,TRBV11-1,TRBJ1-2,-,TGTGCCAGCAGCTTAGACCTGACGGGAGGCTACACCTTC,CASSLDLTGGYTF
-,TRBV27,TRBJ2-7,-,TGTGCCAGCAGTCTCGCCGCGCACTACGAGCAGTACTTC,CASSLAAHYEQYF
-,TRBV11-2,TRBJ1-5,-,TGTGCCAGCAGCTTAGGAAGGGAGGGCAATCAGCCCCAGCATTTT,CASSLGREGNQPQHF
-,TRBV29-1,TRBJ1-2,TRBD1,TGCAGCGTTAAAAACAGGGGGAAGGTGAGCTACACCTTC,CSVKNRGKVSYTF
once,TRBV27,TRBJ2-1,TRBD1,TGTGCCAGCAGTTTATCCGGGACAGGGACAATCAATGAGCAGTTCTTC,CASSLSGTGTINEQFF
-,TRBV5-4,TRBJ2-1,TRBD1,TGTGCCAGCAGCTTGCTGACAGGGATCGTCAATGAGCAGTTCTTC,CASSLLTGIVNEQFF
-,TRBV5-4,TRBJ2-3,TRBD2,TGTGCCAGCAGCTCGGGGACTAGCGGGAGCACAGATACGCAGTATTTT,CASSSGTSGSTDTQYF